Presented here are 25 T cell receptor beta chains from one specimen sequenced in a study of blood T cells in healthy people across ages. Primed by a sample-barcoded 5' primer and a J-beta primer mix, a second PCR proceeded for roughly 7 to 11 cycles. TCRdb independently ran MiXCR on the 5' RACE reads; one entry per CDR3 protein. Of around 870,000 distinct CDR3 sequences listed, around 30% are singletons. Sequenced sample: blood. These receptors all come from a woman older than 75 in good health.

This clonotype has just a few counts. The chain employs TRBV20-1 and TRBJ2-5, with TRBD2 matching over 11 bases. The CDR3 totals 11 residues. Germline CDR1 DFQATT, CDR2 SNEGSKA (reference sequence). V dropped 3 bases and J dropped 11; count of bases not matched to a gene: 2. CDR3 sequence (DNA): TGCAGTGCTAGGACTAGCGGGGAGCAGTACTTC. Translated, it gives CSARTSGEQYF.

This clonotype was seen many times. The chain couples TRBV28 to TRBJ1-2; 7 nucleotides agree with TRBD1. CDR1 and CDR2 (germline): MDHEN, SYDVKM. The ends lost 3 bases at V and 4 bases at J; junction bases unmatched: 5. The CDR3 consists of 14 residues. The CDR3 DNA sequence: TGTGCCAGCAGTTTCATAGGACAGGCCTATGGCTACACCTTC. It translates to CASSFIGQAYGYTF.

This clonotype was detected many times. J is TRBJ2-3 and V is TRBV20-1, with 8 bases matching TRBD2. CDR1 and CDR2 (germline): DFQATT, SNEGSKA (reference sequence). V shed 4 bases, J shed 2 bases, and the junction held 2 bases outside the gene matches. This CDR3 spans 13 amino acids. CDR3 loop: CSAIAGPTDTQYF. CDR3 bases: TGCAGTGCTATAGCGGGACCCACAGATACGCAGTATTTT.

Notes on this clonotype: The junction shows a germline mismatch at one end, possibly a read error. The chain joins TRBV7-7 to TRBJ2-3; unclear D gene. CDR3 size: 15 residues. The V gene's germline CDR1 is SSHAT and CDR2 FNYEAQ (reference sequence). The DNA of the CDR3 is TGTGCTAGCAGCTTGGGTACAGCGAGCACAGATACGCAGTATTTT. Encoded protein: CASSLGTASTDTQYF.

This clonotype was detected only a few times. This chain uses TRBV7-2 with TRBJ1-4; D is unresolved. V was shortened by 1 base and J by 3 bases, with 15 bases between the two germline ends. The CDR3 covers 17 residues. CDR1 and CDR2 from the germline V gene are SGHTA and FQGNSA. CDR3 protein: CASSLVGTVSANEKLFF. DNA of the CDR3: TGTGCCAGCAGCTTAGTTGGCACCGTGTCTGCTAATGAAAAACTGTTTTTT.

The chain uses TRBV3-1 and TRBJ2-3, with 9 bases fitting TRBD2. CDR3 length: 17 amino acids. Germline V lookup: CDR1 LGHDT, CDR2 YNNKEL (reference sequence). The V gene end was trimmed by 2 bases and the J gene end by 4 bases; junction bases not matched to a gene: 10. Written as DNA, the CDR3 is TGTGCCAGCAGCCAAACAAGTGGGACTAGCAGGCCAGATACGCAGTATTTT. This sequence encodes CASSQTSGTSRPDTQYF.

This clonotype occurred many times. This chain links TRBV7-9 with TRBJ1-2; D is undetermined. The V end was cut by 2 bases, the J end by 5 bases, with 15 bases between. This CDR3 is 15 amino acids long. Germline CDR1 and CDR2: SEHNR and FQNEAQ (reference sequence). The CDR3 sequence is CASSLLGLGGYGYTF. In DNA, the CDR3 is TGTGCCAGCAGCTTACTGGGCCTGGGAGGATATGGCTACACCTTC.

This clonotype occurred a few times. One base away lies a much larger clone, so this may be a sequencing read error. The genes are TRBV5-1 and TRBJ2-2, with D perhaps assigned TRBD1 or TRBD2 (5 bases each). Looked up from germline, CDR1 is SGHRS and CDR2 is YFSETQ. The CDR3 has 14 amino acids. Trimming stripped 4 bases from V and 0 bases from J, with 7 bases between. CDR3 nucleotides: TGCGCCAGCAGCCGGGACGCGAACACCGGGGAGCTGTTTTTT. This codes for CASSRDANTGELFF.

With respect to this clonotype: Relative to the germline gene, one junction end is altered; a read error may explain this. The chain employs TRBV5-6 and TRBJ2-3; tentatively, D is TRBD1 (5 bases). The CDR3 totals 14 residues. Germline loops: CDR1 SGHDT, CDR2 YYEEEE. CDR3 loop: CASSSRLLTGTLYF. The CDR3 nucleotides are TGTGCCAGCAGCTCTAGGCTCCTCACAGGTACGCTGTATTTT. Drawing the rest from reference TRBV5-6 and TRBJ2-3, the complete variable domain is DAGVTQSPTHLIKTRGQQVTLRCSPKSGHDTVSWYQQALGQGPQFIFQYYEEEERQRGNFPDRFSGHQFPNYSSELNVNALLLGDSALYLCASSSRLLTGTLYFGPGTRLTVL.

Only a few counts were recorded for this clonotype. One junction end disagrees with the germline gene, perhaps due to a read error. The genes are TRBV7-9 and TRBJ2-7; D is undetermined. The CDR3 consists of 14 residues. Looked up from germline, CDR1 is SEHNR and CDR2 is FQNEAQ (reference sequence). CDR3 sequence reads: CSSSSPEQLYEQYF. In DNA, the CDR3 is TGTTCCAGCAGCTCCCCGGAGCAGTTGTACGAGCAGTACTTC.

This clonotype has at least ten counts. This chain connects TRBV24-1 to TRBJ2-5; 10 bases are shared with TRBD2. Germline CDR1 KGHDR, CDR2 SFDVKD. V gave up 4 bases and J gave up 5 bases; unmatched junction bases: 6. The CDR3 totals 15 residues. The CDR3 region has the DNA TGTGCCACCAGTGACCGACCGGGACTAGCGGAGACCCAGTACTTC. Protein sequence: CATSDRPGLAETQYF.

This sequence joins TRBV20-1 and TRBJ2-7, with TRBD2 matching 8 bases. Germline V gives CDR1 DFQATT, CDR2 SNEGSKA (reference sequence). The CDR3 contains 16 residues. The J segment lost 2 bases and the V segment lost 6 bases, leaving 15 bases of the junction unmatched. CDR3 sequence reads: CSARITEGLEPYEQYF. In DNA, the CDR3 is TGCAGTGCGCGAATCACAGAGGGACTAGAACCCTACGAGCAGTACTTC.

Regarding this clonotype: A single base separates this from a much larger clone, so it may be a read error. The J gene is TRBJ2-1, the V gene TRBV4-2; 8 nucleotides line up with TRBD1. Germline CDR1 LGHNA, CDR2 YNFKEQ. The V gene end was trimmed by 0 bases and the J gene end by 13 bases; junction bases not matched to a gene: 11. This CDR3 contains 15 residues. The CDR3 DNA follows: TGTGCCAGCAGCCAAGAGGGACAGGTGGGAGAGACCCAGTTCTTC. It encodes CASSQEGQVGETQFF.

This clonotype was seen many times. The CDR3 DNA is TGTGCCAGCTCACTTGGACAGCGGACGTCCTCCTACGAGCAGTACTTC. Its translation is CASSLGQRTSSYEQYF. This rearrangement joins TRBV18 to TRBJ2-7; weak D call: TRBD1 (6 bases). V lost 4 bases, J lost 0 bases, and 16 bases lay in between. The CDR3 loop spans 16 amino acids. Germline V CDR1 and CDR2: KGHSH, LQKENI.

A remark on this clonotype: One base away lies a much larger clone, so this may be a sequencing read error. The chain joins TRBV9 to TRBJ2-5; D may be TRBD2 (6 bases). CDR1 and CDR2 (germline): SGDLS, YYNGEE. The CDR3 spans 15 residues. Trimming pared 2 bases from V and 11 bases from J, leaving 22 bases between. Here the CDR3 reads CASSVEEGLYNEQYF. CDR3 DNA sequence: TGTGCCAGCAGCGTCGAGGAGGGACTTTACAATGAGCAGTACTTC.

The chain combines TRBV6-1 with TRBJ1-5, with D tentatively TRBD1 (6 bases). Trimming removed 1 base from V and 9 bases from J, with 22 bases in between. Looked up from germline, CDR1 is MNHNS and CDR2 is SASEGT. This CDR3 is 17 amino acids long. The DNA of the CDR3 is TGTGCCAGCAGTGAAGGTGTGGGGGGGCCCTTTAGGTGGCCCCAGCATTTT. Amino acid sequence: CASSEGVGGPFRWPQHF.

This clonotype has only a few counts. V usage is TRBV30 and J usage is TRBJ1-1; possibly TRBD1 for D (6 bases). The CDR3 is made up of 14 amino acids. Trimming left V 0 bases short and J 8 bases short, with 16 bases between. The germline gives CDR1 GTSNPN, CDR2 SVGIG (reference sequence). The CDR3 DNA reads TGTGCCTGGAGTGTCAGGTCTAGGGGGTTGGAAGCTTTCTTT. Translated: CAWSVRSRGLEAFF.

This clonotype was seen just once. Possible read error: a much larger clone is one base away. The J gene is TRBJ2-4, the V gene TRBV20-1; 8 bases line up with TRBD2. J gave up 9 bases and V 6 bases, and 7 bases lay outside the gene matches. Germline values: CDR1 DFQATT, CDR2 SNEGSKA (reference sequence). The CDR3 has 12 amino acids. CDR3 DNA sequence: TGCAGTGCACGGGTAGCGGGAAGCATTCAGTACTTC. It specifies CSARVAGSIQYF.

Points on this clonotype: One end of the junction fails to match germline, which may point to a read error. The chain carries TRBV3-1 and TRBJ1-2; maybe TRBD1 (6 bases). Germline V CDR1 and CDR2: LGHDT, YNNKEL (reference sequence). The CDR3 loop spans 14 amino acids. The CDR3: CANSQGGSNYGYTF. In DNA form, the CDR3 reads TGTGCCAACAGCCAAGGGGGATCTAACTATGGCTACACCTTC.

This clonotype was counted many times. The genes are TRBV5-1 and TRBJ2-3, with D perhaps matching TRBD2 (5 bases). Deletions cut 2 bases from V and 5 bases from J, with 21 bases between. The CDR3 is made up of 17 amino acids. Germline-derived CDR1 and CDR2 are SGHRS and YFSETQ. In DNA form, the CDR3 reads TGCGCCAGCAGCTTCACCGAGCTCCGGGGTTTGGGAGATACGCAGTATTTT. Translation: CASSFTELRGLGDTQYF.

Concerning this clonotype: A much more abundant neighbour one base away suggests this may be a read error. This CDR3 fails to terminate in the conserved phenylalanine or tryptophan, so it likely reflects a read error. The rearrangement uses TRBV20-1 and TRBJ2-5, with D maybe TRBD1 (5 bases). V lost 6 bases to trimming and J lost 4 bases, with 21 bases between them. This CDR3 comprises 15 residues. Looked up from germline, CDR1 is DFQATT and CDR2 is SNEGSKA (reference sequence). This chain's CDR3 is CSATKTRVSSETQYC. The CDR3 DNA reads as TGCAGTGCCACTAAGACCAGGGTCTCTTCAGAGACCCAGTACTGC.

At least ten counts were recorded for this clonotype. The chain links TRBV2 to TRBJ2-7; 9 positions agree with TRBD2. The length of the CDR3 is 14 residues. Germline values: CDR1 SNHLY, CDR2 FYNNEI. The J segment lost 1 base and the V segment lost 5 bases, leaving 3 bases of the junction unmatched. The CDR3 DNA follows: TGTGCCAGCAGTCGGACTAGCGTGTCCTACGAGCAGTACTTC. It yields the protein CASSRTSVSYEQYF. The complete variable domain, with remaining parts taken from reference TRBV2 and TRBJ2-7, reads EPEVTQTPSHQVTQMGQEVILRCVPISNHLYFYWYRQILGQKVEFLVSFYNNEISEKSEIFDDQFSVERPDGSNFTLKIRSTKLEDSAMYFCASSRTSVSYEQYFGPGTRLTVT.

The chain uses TRBV5-1 and TRBJ1-1; possible D gene TRBD1, 5 bases. The germline gives CDR1 SGHRS, CDR2 YFSETQ. This CDR3 is 15 amino acids long. Trimming took off 0 bases at V and 1 base at J, with 10 bases between the two ends. CDR3 sequence: CASSLVGGENTEAFF. The CDR3 DNA follows: TGCGCCAGCAGCTTGGTCGGGGGGGAGAACACTGAAGCTTTCTTT.

This clonotype occurred many times. The chain joins TRBV6-1 to TRBJ1-2, with D possibly being TRBD1 (5 bases). V was shortened by 2 bases and J by 1 base, with 11 bases between the two germline ends. Germline CDR1 MNHNS, CDR2 SASEGT. The CDR3 consists of 15 residues. CDR3 region: CASSERTPRNYGYTF. The CDR3 nucleotides are TGTGCCAGCAGTGAACGGACACCTCGTAACTATGGCTACACCTTC.

This clonotype has at least ten counts. The V and J genes are TRBV24-1 and TRBJ2-1, with 7 bases lining up with TRBD2. J lost 2 bases, V lost 1 base, and 4 bases had no gene match. CDR3 length: 16 amino acids. From germline, CDR1 is KGHDR and CDR2 SFDVKD. The CDR3 loop is CATSDFPAGAYNEQFF. The CDR3 DNA reads as TGTGCCACCAGTGATTTCCCCGCGGGGGCCTACAATGAGCAGTTCTTC.